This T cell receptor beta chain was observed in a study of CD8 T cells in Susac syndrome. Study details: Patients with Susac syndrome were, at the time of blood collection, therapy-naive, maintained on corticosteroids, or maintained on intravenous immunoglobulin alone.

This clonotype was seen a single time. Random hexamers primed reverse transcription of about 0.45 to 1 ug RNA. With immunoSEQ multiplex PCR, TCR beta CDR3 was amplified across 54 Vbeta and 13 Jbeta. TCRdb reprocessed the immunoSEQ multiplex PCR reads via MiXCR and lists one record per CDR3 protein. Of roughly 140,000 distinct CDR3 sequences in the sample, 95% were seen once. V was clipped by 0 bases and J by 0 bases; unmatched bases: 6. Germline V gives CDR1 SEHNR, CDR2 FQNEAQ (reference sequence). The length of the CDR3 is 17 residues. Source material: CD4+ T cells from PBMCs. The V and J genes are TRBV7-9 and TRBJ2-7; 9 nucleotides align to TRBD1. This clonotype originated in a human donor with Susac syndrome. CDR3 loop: CASSLALDRGHSYEQYF. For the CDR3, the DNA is TGTGCCAGCAGCTTAGCGTTGGACAGGGGACACTCCTACGAGCAGTACTTC. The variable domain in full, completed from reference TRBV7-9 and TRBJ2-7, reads DTGVSQNPRHKITKRGQNVTFRCDPISEHNRLYWYRQTLGQGPEFLTYFQNEAQLEKSRLLSDRFSAERPKGSFSTLEIQRTEQGDSAMYLCASSLALDRGHSYEQYFGPGTRLTVT.